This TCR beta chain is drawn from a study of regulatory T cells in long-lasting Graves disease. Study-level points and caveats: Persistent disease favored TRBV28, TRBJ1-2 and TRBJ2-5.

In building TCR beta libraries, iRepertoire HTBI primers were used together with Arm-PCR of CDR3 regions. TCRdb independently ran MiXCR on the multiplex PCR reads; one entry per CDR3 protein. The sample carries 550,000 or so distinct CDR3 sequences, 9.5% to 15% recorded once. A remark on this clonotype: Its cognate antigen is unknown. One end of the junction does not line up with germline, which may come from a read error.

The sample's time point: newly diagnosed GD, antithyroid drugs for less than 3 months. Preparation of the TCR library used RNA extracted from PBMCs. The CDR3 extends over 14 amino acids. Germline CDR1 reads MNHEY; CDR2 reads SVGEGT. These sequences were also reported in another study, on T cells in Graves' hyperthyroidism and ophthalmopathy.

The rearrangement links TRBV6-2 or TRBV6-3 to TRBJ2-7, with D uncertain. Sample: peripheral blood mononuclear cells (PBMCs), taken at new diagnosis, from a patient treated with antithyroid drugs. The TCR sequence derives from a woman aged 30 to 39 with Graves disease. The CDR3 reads CASSYSPASSEQYF. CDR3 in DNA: TGTGCCAGCAGTTATTCGCCAGCCTCCTCCGAGCAGTACTTC.